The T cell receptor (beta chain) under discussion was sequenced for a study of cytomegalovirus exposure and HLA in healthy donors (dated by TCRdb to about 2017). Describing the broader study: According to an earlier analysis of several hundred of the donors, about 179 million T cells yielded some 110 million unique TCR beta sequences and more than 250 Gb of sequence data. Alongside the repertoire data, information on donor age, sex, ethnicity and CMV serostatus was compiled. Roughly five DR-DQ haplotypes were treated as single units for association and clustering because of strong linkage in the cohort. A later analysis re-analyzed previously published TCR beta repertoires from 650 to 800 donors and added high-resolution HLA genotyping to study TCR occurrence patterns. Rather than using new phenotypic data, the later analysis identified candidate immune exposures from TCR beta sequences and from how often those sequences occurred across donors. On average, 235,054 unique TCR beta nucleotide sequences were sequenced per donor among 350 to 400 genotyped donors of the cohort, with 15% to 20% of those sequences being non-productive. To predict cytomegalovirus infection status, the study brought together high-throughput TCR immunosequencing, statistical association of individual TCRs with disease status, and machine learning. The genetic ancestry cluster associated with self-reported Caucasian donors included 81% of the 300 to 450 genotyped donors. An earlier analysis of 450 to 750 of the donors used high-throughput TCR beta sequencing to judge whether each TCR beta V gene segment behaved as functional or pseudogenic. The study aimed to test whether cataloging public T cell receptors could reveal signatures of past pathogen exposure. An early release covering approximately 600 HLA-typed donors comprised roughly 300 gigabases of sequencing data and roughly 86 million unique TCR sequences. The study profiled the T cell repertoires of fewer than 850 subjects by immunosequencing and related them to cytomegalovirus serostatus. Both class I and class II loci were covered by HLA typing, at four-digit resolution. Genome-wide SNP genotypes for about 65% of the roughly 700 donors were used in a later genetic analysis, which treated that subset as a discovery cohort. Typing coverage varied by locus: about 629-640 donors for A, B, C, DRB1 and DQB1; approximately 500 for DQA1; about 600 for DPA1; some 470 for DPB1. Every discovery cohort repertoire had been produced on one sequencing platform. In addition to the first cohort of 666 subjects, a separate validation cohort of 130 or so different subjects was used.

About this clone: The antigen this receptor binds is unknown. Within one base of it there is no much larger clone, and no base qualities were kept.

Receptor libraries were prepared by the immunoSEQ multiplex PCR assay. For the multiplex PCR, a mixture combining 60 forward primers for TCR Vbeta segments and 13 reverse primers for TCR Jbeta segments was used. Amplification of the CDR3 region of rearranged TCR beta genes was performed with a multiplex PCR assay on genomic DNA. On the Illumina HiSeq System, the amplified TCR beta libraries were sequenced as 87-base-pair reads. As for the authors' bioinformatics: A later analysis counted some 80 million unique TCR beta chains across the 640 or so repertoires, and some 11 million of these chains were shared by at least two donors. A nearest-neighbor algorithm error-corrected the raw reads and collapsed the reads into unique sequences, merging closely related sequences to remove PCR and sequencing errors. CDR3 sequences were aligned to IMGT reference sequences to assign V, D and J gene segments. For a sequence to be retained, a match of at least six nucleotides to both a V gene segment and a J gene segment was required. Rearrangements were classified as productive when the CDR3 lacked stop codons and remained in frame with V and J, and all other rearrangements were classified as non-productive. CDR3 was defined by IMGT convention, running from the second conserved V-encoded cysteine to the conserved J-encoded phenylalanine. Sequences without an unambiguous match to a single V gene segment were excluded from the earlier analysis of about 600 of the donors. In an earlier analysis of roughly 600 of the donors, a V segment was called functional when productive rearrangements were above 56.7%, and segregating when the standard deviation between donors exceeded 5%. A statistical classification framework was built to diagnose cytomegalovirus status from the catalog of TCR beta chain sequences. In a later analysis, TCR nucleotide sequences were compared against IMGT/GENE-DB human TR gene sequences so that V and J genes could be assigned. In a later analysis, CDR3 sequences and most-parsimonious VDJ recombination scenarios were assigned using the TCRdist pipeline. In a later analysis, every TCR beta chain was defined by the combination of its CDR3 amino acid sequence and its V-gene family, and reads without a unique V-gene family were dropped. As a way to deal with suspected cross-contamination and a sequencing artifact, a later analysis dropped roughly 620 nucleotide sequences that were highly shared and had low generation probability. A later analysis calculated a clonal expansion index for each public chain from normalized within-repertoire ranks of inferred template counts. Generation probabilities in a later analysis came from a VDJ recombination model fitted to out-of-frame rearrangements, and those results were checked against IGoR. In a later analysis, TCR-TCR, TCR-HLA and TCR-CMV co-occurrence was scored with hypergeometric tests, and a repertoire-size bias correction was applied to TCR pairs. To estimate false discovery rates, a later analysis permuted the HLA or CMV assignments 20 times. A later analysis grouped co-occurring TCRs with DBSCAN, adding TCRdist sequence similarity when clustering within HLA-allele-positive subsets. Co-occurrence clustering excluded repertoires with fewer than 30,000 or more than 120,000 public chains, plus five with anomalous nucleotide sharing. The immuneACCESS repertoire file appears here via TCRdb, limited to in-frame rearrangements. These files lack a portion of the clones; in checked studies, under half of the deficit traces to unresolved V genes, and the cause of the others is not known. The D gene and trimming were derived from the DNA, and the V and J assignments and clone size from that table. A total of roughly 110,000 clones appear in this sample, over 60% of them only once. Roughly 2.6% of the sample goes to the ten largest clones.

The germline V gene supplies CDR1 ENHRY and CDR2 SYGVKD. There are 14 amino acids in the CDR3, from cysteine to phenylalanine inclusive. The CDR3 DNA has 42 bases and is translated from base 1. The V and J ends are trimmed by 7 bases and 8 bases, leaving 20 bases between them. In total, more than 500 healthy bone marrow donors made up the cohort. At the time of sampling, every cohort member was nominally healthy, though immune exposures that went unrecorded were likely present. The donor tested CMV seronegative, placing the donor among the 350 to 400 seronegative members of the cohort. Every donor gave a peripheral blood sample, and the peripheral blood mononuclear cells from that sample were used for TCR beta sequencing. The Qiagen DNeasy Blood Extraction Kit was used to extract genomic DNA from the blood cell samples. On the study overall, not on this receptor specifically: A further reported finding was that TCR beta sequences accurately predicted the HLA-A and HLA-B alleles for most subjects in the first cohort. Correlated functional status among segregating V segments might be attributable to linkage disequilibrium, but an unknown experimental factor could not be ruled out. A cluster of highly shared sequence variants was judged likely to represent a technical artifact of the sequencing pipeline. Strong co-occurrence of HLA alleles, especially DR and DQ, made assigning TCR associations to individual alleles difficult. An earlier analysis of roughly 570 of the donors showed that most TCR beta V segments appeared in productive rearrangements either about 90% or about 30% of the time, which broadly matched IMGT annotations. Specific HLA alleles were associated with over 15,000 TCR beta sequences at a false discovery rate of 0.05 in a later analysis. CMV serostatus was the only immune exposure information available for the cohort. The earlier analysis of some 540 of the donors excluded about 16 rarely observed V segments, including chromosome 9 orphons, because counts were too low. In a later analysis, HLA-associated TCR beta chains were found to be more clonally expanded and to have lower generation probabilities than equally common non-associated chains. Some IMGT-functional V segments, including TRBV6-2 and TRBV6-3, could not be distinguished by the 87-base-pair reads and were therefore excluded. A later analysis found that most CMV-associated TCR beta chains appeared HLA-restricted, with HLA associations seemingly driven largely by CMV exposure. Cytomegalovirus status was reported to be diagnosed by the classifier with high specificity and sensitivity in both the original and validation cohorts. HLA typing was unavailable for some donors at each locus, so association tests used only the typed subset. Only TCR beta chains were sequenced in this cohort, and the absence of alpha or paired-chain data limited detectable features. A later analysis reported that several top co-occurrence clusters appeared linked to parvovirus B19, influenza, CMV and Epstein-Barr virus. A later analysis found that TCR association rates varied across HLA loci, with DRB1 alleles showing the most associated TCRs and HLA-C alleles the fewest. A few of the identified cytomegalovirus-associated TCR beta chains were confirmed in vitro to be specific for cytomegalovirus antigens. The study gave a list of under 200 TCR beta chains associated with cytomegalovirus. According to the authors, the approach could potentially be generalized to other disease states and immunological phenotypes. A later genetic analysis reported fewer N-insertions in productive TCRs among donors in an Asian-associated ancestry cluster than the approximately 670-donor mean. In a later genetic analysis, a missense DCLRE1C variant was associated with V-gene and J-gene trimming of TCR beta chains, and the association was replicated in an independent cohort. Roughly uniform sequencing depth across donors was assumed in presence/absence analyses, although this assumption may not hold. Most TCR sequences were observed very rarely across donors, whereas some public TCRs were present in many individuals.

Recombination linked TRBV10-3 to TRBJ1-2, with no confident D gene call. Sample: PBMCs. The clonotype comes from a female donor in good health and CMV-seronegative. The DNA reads TGTGCCATCACGGCGGCCCTAGAAGTTCGGGGCTACACCTTC. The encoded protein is CAITAALEVRGYTF.